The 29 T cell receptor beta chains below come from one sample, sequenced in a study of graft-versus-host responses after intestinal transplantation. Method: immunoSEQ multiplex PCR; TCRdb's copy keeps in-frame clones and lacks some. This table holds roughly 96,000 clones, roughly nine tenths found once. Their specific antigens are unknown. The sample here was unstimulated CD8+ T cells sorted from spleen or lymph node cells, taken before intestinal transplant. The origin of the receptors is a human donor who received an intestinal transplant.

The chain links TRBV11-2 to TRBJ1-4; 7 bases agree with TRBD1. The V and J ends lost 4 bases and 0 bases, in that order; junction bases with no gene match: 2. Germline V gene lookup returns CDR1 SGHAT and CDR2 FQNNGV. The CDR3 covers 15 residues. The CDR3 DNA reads TGTGCCAGCAGCTCGACAGGGACAACTAATGAAAAACTGTTTTTT. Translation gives CASSSTGTTNEKLFF.

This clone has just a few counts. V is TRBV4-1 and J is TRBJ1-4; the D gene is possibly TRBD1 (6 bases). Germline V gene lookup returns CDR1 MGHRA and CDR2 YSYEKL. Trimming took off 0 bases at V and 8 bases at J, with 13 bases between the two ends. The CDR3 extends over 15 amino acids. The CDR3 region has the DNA TGCGCCAGCAGCCAAGAGGGCAGGGGTGGCGAAAAACTGTTTTTT. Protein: CASSQEGRGGEKLFF.

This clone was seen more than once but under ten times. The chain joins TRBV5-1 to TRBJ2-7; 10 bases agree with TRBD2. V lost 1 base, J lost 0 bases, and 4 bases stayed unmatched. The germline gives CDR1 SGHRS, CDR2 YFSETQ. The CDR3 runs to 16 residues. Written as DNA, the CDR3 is TGCGCCAGCAGCTTGTTTTCTAGCGGGAGCTCCTACGAGCAGTACTTC. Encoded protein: CASSLFSSGSSYEQYF.

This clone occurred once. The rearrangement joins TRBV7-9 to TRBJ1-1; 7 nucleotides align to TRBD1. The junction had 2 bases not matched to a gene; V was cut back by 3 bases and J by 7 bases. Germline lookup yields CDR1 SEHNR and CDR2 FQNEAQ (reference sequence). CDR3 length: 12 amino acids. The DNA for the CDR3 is TGTGCCAGCAGCTTCGGGGACAGTGAAGCTTTCTTT. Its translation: CASSFGDSEAFF.

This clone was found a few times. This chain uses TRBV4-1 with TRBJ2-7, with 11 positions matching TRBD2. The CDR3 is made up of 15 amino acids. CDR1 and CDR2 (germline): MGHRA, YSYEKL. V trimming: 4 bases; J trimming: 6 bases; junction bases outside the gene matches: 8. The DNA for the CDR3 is TGCGCCAGCAGCCCTGGGACTAGCGGATCTTCCGAGCAGTACTTC. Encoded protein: CASSPGTSGSSEQYF.

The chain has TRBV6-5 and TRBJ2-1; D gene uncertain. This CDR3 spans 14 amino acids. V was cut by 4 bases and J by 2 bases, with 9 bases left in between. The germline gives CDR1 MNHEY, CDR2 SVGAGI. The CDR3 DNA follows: TGTGCCAGCAGTTTGGAGACCCCCTACAATGAGCAGTTCTTC. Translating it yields CASSLETPYNEQFF.

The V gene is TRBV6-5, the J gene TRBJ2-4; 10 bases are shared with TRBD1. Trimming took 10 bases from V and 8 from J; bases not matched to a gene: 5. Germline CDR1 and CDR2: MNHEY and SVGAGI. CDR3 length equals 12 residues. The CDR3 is CATGQGGYIQYF. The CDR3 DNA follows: TGTGCCACCGGACAGGGGGGATACATTCAGTACTTC.

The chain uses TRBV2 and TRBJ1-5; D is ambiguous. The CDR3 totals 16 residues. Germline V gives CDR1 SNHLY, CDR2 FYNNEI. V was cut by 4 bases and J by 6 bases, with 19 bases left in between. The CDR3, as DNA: TGTGCCAGCAGTGGTCCCCGGGGAATGAGTAGTCAGCCCCAGCATTTT. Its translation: CASSGPRGMSSQPQHF.

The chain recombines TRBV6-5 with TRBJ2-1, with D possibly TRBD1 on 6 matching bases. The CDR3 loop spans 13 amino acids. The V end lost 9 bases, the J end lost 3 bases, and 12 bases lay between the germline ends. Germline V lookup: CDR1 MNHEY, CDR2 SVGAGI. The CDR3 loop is CASLTGFYNEQFF. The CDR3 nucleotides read TGTGCCAGTTTAACAGGGTTCTACAATGAGCAGTTCTTC.

The CDR3 loop reads CASSTYRGPEVTDTQYF. The CDR3 region has the DNA TGCGCCAGCAGCACCTACAGGGGGCCTGAGGTCACAGATACGCAGTATTTT. This rearrangement joins TRBV5-1 to TRBJ2-3; 9 bases agree with TRBD1. CDR3 size: 17 residues. CDR1 and CDR2 (germline): SGHRS, YFSETQ. Losses at the gene ends were 4 bases for V and 2 bases for J; bases not matched to a gene: 11.

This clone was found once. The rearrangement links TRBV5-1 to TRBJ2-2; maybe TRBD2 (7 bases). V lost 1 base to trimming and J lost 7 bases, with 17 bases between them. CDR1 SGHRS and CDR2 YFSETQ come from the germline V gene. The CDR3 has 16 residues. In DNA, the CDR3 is TGCGCCAGCAGCTTGCGGTGGGGGGGCCTCGACGGGGAGCTGTTTTTT. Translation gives CASSLRWGGLDGELFF. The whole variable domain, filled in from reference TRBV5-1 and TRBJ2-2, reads KAGVTQTPRYLIKTRGQQVTLSCSPISGHRSVSWYQQTPGQGLQFLFEYFSETQRNKGNFPGRFSGRQFSNSRSEMNVSTLELGDSALYLCASSLRWGGLDGELFFGEGSRLTVL.

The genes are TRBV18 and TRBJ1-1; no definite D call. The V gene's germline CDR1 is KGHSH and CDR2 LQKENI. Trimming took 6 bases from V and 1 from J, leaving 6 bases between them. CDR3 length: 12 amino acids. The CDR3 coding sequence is TGTGCCAGCTCTTCAGGGAACACTGAAGCTTTCTTT. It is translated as CASSSGNTEAFF.

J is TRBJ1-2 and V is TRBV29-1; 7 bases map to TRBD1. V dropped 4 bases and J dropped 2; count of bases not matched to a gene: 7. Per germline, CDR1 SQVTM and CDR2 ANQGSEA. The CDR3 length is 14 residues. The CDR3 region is CSVGPGTENYGYTF. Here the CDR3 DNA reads TGCAGCGTTGGCCCCGGGACAGAAAACTATGGCTACACCTTC.

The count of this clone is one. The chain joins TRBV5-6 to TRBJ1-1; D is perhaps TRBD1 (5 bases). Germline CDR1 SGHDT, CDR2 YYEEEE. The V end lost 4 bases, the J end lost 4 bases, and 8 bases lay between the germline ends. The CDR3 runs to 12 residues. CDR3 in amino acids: CASSQGFTEAFF. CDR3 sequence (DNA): TGTGCCAGCAGCCAGGGTTTCACTGAAGCTTTCTTT.

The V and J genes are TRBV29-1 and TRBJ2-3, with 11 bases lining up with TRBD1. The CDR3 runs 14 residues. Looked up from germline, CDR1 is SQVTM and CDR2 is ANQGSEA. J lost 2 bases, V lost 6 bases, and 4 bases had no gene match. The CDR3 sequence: CSVPGQGDTDTQYF. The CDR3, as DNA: TGCAGCGTCCCGGGACAGGGGGACACAGATACGCAGTATTTT.

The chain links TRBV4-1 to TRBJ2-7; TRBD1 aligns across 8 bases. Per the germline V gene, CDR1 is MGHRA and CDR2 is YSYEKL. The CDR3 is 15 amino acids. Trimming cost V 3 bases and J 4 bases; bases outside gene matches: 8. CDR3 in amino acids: CASSQATGAGYEQYF. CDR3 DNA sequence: TGCGCCAGCAGCCAGGCGACAGGGGCAGGGTACGAGCAGTACTTC.

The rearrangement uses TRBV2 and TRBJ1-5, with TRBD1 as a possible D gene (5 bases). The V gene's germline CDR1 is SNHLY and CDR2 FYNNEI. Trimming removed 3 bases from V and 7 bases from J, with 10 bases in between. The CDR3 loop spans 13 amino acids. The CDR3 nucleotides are TGTGCCAGCAGTGACAGGGATTACCAGCCCCAGCATTTT. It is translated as CASSDRDYQPQHF.

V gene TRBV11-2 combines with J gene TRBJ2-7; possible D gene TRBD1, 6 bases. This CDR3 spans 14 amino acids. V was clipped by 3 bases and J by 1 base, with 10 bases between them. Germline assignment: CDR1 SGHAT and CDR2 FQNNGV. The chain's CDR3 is CASSFSTGSYEQYF. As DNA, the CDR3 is TGTGCCAGCAGCTTCTCAACAGGGTCCTACGAGCAGTACTTC.

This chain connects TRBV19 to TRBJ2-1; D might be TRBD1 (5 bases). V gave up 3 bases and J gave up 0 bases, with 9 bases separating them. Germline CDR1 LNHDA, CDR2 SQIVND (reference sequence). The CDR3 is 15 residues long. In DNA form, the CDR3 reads TGTGCCAGTAGTATGGGGCCGAGCTCCTACAATGAGCAGTTCTTC. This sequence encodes CASSMGPSSYNEQFF.

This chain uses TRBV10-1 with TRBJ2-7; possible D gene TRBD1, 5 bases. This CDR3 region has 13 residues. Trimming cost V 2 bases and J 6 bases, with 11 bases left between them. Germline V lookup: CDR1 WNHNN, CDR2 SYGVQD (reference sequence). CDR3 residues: CASSETAGPEQYF. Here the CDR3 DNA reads TGCGCCAGCAGTGAGACGGCAGGGCCCGAGCAGTACTTC.

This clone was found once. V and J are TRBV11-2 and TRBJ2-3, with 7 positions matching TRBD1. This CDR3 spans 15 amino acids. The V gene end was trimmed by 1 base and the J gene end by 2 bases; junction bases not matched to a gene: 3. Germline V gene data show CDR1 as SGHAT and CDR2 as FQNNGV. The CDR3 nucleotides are TGTGCCAGCAGCTTAGGGGACAGCCTCACAGATACGCAGTATTTT. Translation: CASSLGDSLTDTQYF.

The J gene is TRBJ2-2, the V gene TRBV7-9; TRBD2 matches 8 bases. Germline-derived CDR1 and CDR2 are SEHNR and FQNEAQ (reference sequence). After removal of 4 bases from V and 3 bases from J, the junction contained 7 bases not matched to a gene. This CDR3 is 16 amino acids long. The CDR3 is CASSSERERYTGELFF. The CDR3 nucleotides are TGTGCCAGCAGCTCCGAGCGGGAGAGGTACACCGGGGAGCTGTTTTTT.

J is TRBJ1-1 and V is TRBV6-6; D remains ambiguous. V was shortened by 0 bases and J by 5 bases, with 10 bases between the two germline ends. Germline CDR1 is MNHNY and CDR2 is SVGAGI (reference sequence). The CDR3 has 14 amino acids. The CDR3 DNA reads TGTGCCAGCAGTTACTCTATCGCGTGGACTGAAGCTTTCTTT. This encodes CASSYSIAWTEAFF.

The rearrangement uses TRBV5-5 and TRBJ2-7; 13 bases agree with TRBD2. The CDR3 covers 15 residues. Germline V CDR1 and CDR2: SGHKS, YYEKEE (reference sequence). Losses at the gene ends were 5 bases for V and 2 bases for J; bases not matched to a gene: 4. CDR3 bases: TGTGCCAGCAGTTTAGGGACTAGCGGGACCTACGAGCAGTACTTC. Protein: CASSLGTSGTYEQYF.

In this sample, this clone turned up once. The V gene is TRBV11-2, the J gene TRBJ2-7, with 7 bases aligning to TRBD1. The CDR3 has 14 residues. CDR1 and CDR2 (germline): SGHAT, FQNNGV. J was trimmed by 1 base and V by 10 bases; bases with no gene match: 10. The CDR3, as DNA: TGTGCCACCCCTCCCCCACAGGGGTCCTACGAGCAGTACTTC. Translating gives CATPPPQGSYEQYF.

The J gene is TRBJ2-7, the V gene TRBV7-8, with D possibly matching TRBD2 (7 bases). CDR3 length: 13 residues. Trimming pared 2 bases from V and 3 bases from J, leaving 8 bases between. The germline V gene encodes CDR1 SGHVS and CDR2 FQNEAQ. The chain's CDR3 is CASSLRGGYEQYF. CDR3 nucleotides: TGTGCCAGCAGCTTAAGGGGGGGCTACGAGCAGTACTTC. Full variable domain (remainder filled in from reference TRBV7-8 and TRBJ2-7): GAGVSQSPRYKVAKRGQDVALRCDPISGHVSLFWYQQALGQGPEFLTYFQNEAQLDKSGLPSDRFFAERPEGSVSTLKIQRTQQEDSAVYLCASSLRGGYEQYFGPGTRLTVT.

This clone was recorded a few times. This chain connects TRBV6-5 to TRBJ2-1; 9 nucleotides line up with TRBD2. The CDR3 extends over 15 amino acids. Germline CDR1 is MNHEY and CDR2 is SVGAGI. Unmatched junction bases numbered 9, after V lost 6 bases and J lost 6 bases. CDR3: CASSPTLLAGNEQFF. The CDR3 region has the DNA TGTGCCAGCAGCCCTACTCTACTAGCGGGCAATGAGCAGTTCTTC.

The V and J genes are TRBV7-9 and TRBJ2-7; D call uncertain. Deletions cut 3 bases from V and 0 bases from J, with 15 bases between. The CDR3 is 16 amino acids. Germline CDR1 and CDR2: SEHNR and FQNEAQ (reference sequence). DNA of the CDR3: TGTGCCAGCAGCTTTGTCAAACCGATGAGCTCCTACGAGCAGTACTTC. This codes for CASSFVKPMSSYEQYF.

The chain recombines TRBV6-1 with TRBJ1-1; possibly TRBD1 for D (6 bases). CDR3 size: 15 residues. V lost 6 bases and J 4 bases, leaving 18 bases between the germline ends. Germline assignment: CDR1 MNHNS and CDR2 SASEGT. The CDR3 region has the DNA TGTGCCAGCAGAAGGGTTACAGGGTTCATCACTGAAGCTTTCTTT. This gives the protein CASRRVTGFITEAFF.